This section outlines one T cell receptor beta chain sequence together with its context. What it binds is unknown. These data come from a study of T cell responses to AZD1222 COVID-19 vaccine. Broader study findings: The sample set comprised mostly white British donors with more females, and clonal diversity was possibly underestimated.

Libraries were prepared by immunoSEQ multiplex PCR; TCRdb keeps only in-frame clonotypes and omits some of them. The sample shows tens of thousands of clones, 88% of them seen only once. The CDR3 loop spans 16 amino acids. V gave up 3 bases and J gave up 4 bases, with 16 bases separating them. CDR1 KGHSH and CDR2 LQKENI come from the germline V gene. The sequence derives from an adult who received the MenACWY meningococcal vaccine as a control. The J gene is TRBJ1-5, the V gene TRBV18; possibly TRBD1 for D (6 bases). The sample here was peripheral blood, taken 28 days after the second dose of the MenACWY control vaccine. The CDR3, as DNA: TGTGCCAGCTCACCCAACTCAGGGGCTAGTAATCAGCCCCAGCATTTT. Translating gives CASSPNSGASNQPQHF. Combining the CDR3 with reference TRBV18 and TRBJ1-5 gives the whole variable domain NAGVMQNPRHLVRRRGQEARLRCSPMKGHSHVYWYRQLPEEGLKFMVYLQKENIIDESGMPKERFSAEFPKEGPSILRIQQVVRGDSAAYFCASSPNSGASNQPQHFGDGTRLSIL.